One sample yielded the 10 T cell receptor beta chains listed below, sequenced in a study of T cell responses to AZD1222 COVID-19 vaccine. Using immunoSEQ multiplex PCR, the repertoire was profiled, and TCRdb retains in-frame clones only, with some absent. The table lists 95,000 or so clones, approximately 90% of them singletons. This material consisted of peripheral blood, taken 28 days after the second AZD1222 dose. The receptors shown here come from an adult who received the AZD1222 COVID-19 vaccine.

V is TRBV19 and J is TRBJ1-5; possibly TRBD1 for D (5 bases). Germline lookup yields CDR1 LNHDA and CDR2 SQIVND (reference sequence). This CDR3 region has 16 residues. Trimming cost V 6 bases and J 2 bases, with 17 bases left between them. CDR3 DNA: TGTGCCAGTAGGGGTAGTCCAGGGTCGGGCAATCAGCCCCAGCATTTT. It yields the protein CASRGSPGSGNQPQHF.

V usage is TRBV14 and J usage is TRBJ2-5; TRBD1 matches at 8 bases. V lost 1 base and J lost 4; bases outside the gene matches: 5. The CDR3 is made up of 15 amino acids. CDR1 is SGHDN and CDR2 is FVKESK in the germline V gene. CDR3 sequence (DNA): TGTGCCAGCAGCCAAGGGACAGGGATCTTAGAGACCCAGTACTTC. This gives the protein CASSQGTGILETQYF.

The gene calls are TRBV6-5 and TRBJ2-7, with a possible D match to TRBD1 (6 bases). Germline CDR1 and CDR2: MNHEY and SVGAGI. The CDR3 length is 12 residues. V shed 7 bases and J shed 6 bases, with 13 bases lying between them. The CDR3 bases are TGTGCCAGCAAAAGAACAGGGAGCGAGCAGTACTTC. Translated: CASKRTGSEQYF.

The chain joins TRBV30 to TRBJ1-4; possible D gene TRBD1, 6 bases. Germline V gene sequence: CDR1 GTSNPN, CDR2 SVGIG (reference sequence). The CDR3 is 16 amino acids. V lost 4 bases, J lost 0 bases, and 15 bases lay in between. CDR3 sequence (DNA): TGTGCCTGGACCGGCGGGGGGGCCTCAACTAATGAAAAACTGTTTTTT. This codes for CAWTGGGASTNEKLFF.

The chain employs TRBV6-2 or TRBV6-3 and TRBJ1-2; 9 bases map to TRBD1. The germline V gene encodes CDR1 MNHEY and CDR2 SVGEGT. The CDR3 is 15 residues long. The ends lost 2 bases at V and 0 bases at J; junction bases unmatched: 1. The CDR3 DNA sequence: TGTGCCAGCAGTTACGGGACAGGGACTAACTATGGCTACACCTTC. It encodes CASSYGTGTNYGYTF.

In DNA form, the CDR3 reads TGTGCCAGCAGTTACCGCAGGGATGAAAAACTGTTTTTT. Translated, it gives CASSYRRDEKLFF. This sequence joins TRBV6-5 and TRBJ1-4, with D possibly matching TRBD1 (5 bases). Germline V gene sequence: CDR1 MNHEY, CDR2 SVGAGI. The CDR3 contains 13 residues. The V end lost 2 bases, the J end lost 6 bases, and 7 bases lay between the germline ends.

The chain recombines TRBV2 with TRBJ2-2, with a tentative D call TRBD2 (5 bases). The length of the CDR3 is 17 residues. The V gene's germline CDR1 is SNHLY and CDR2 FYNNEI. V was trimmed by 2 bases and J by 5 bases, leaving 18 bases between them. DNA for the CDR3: TGTGCCAGCAGTGAATTTTTTCCGGGAAGTCGTACCGGGGAGCTGTTTTTT. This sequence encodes CASSEFFPGSRTGELFF.

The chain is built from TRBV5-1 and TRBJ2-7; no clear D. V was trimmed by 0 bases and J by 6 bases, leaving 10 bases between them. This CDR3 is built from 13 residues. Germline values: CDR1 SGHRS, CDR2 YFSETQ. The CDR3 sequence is CASSLGVGLEQYF. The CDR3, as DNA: TGCGCCAGCAGCTTGGGAGTGGGCCTCGAGCAGTACTTC.

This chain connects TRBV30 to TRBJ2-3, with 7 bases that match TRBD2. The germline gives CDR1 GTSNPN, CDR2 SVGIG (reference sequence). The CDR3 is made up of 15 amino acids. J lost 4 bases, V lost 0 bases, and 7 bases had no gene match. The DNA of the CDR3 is TGTGCCTGGAGTGTACGAACGGGAGGAGCAGATACGCAGTATTTT. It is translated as CAWSVRTGGADTQYF.

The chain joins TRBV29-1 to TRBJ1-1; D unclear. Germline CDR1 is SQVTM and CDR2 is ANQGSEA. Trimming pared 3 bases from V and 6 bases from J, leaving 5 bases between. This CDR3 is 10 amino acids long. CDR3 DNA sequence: TGCAGCGTTGACAGATCTGAAGCTTTCTTT. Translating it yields CSVDRSEAFF.